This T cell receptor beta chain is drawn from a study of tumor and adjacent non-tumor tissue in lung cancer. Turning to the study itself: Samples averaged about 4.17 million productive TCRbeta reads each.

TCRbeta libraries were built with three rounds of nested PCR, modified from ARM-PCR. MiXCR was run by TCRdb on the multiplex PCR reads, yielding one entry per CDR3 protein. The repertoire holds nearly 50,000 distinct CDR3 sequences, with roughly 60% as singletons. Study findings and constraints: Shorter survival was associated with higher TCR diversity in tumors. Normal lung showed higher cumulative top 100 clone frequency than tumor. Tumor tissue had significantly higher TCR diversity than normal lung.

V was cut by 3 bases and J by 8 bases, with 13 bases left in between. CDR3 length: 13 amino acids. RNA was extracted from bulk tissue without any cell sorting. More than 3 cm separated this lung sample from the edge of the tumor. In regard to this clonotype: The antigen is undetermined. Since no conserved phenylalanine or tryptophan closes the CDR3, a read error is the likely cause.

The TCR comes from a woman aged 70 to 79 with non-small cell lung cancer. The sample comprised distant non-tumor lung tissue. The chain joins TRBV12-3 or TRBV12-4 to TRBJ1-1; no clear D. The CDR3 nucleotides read TGTGCCAGCAGTTTGTGGGAACGCACCGAAGCTTTCCTT. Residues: CASSLWERTEAFL.